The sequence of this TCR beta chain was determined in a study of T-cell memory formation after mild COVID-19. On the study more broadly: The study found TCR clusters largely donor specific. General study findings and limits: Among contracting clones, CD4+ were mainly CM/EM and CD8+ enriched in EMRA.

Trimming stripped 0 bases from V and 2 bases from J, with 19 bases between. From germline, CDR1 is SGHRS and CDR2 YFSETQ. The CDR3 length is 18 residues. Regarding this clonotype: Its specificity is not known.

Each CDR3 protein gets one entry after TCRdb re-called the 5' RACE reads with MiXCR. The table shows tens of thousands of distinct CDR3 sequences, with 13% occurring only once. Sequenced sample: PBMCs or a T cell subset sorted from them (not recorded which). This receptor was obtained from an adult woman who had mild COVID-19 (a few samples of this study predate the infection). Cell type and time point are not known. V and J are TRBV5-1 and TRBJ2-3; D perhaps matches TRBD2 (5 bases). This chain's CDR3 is CASSLDSSSRASTDTQYF. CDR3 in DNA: TGCGCCAGCAGCTTGGACTCCTCTTCGCGGGCCTCCACAGATACGCAGTATTTT.